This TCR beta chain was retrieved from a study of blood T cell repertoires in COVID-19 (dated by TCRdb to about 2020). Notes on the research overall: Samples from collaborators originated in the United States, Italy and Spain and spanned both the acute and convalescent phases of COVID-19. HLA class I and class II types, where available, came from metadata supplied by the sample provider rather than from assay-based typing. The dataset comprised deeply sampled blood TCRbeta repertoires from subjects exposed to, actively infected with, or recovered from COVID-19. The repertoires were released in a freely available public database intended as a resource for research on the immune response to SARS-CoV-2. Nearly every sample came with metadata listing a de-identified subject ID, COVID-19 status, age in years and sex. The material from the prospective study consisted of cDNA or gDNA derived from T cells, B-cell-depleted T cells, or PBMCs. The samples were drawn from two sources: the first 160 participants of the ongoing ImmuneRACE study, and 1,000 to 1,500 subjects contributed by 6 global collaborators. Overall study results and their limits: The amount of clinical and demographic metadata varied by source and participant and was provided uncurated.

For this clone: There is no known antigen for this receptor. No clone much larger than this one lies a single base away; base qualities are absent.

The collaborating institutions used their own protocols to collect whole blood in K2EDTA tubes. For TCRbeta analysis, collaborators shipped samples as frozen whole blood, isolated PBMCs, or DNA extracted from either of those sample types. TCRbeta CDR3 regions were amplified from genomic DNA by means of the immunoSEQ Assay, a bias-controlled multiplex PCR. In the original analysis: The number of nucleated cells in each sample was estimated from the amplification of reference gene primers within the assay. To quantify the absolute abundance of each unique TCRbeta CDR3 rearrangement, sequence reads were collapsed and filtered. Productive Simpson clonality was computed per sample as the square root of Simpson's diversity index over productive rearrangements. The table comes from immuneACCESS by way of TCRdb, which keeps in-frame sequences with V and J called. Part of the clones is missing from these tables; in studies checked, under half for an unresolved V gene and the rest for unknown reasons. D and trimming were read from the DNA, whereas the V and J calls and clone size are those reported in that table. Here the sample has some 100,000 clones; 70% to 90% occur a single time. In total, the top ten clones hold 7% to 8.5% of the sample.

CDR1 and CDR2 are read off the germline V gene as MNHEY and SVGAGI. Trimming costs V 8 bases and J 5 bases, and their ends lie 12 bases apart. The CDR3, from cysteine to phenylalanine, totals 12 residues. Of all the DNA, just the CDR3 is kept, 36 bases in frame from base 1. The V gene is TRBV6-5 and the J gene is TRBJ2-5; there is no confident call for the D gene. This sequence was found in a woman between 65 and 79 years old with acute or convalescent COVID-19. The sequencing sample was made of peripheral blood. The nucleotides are TGTGCCAGCTTTCTCCGGGTCGAGACCCAGTACTTC. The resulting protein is CASFLRVETQYF.